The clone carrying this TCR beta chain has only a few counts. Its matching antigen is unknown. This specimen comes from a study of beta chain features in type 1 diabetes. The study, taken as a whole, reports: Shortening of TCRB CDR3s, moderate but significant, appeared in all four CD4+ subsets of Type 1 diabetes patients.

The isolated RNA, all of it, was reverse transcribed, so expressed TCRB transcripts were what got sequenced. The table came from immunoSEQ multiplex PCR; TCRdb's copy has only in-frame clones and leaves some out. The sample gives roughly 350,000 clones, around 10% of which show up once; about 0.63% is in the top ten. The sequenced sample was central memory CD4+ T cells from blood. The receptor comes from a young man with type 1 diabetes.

Here the CDR3 reads CASSQQGGKLFF. CDR3 in DNA: TGTGCCAGCAGCCAACAGGGGGGAAAACTGTTTTTT. The chain has TRBV27 and TRBJ1-4; 8 nucleotides agree with TRBD1. The CDR3 contains 12 residues. The ends lost 6 bases at V and 10 bases at J; junction bases unmatched: 4. Germline V CDR1 and CDR2: MNHEY, SMNVEV (reference sequence).